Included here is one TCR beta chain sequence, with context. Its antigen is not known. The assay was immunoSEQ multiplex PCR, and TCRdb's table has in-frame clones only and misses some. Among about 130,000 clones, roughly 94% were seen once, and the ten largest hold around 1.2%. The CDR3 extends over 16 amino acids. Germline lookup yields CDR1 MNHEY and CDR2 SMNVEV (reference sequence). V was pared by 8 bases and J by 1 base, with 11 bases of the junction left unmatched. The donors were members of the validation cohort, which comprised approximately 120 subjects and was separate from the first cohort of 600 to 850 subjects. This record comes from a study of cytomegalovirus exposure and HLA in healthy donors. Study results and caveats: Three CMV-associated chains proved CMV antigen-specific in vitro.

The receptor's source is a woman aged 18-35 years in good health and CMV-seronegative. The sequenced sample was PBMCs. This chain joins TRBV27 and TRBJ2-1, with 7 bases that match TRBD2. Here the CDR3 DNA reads TGTGCCAGCCAGCCGGGGGGACGGGCTTCCTACAATGAGCAGTTCTTC. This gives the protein CASQPGGRASYNEQFF.